This record covers a single T cell receptor beta chain. Antigen specificity is unknown. Clones were sequenced by immunoSEQ multiplex PCR, and TCRdb holds only the in-frame ones, with some missing. The sample carries around 130,000 clones, 93% recorded once. Trimming left V 3 bases short and J 5 bases short, with 14 bases between. The CDR3 length is 15 residues. CDR1 and CDR2 from the germline V gene are LGHDT and YNNKEL (reference sequence). This sample is part of a study of T cell responses to AZD1222 COVID-19 vaccine. Study details: Second-dose schedules of about 4 or about 12 weeks were combined. Overall study findings and caveats: Seropositive status at baseline applied to only 5 or 6 AZD1222 recipients. Targets within unmutated variant regions were reportedly found for nearly half of spike-specific TCRs.

The sample was peripheral blood, taken on day 0 of AZD1222 vaccination. The sequence came from an adult in good health. The gene calls are TRBV3-1 (or the pseudogene TRBV3-2) and TRBJ1-5, with D hard to call. The CDR3 sequence is CASSQGPDFYQPQHF. Here the CDR3 DNA reads TGTGCCAGCAGCCAGGGCCCGGACTTTTATCAGCCCCAGCATTTT.